The table lists the clone carrying this T cell receptor (beta chain) with many counts. Germline V CDR1 and CDR2: SGHVS, FQNEAQ. Trimming removed 0 bases at V and 4 bases at J, with 8 bases between. The CDR3 has 14 amino acids. The authors sequenced patients whose flow cytometry had shown CD8+CD57+ cell expansion. These data originate in a study of CD8+CD57+ T cells in acquired aplastic anemia. CDR3 and TCR beta VDJ profiling relied on genomic DNA as the template. TCRdb re-called the reads with MiXCR, one entry per CDR3 protein. The sample has fewer than 250,000 distinct CDR3 sequences; roughly 50% are singletons.

This chain links TRBV7-8 with TRBJ2-3; possible D gene TRBD2, 6 bases. The source material was sorted CD4+, CD8+, or CD8+CD57+ T cells (not recorded which) from PBMCs. This sequence originates from a human donor with aplastic anemia. The CDR3 nucleotides read TGTGCCAGCAGCTTAGCGCGGGGTGCAGATACGCAGTATTTT. It is translated as CASSLARGADTQYF.